Sequencing of this TCR beta chain was carried out in a study of long-term antiretroviral therapy in people with HIV. Study results and caveats: Every time point showed a repertoire led by clones expanded before ART. Repertoires in HIV (unlike those of controls) had narrower CDR3 length ranges.

On this clone: Its antigen is undetermined.

This CDR3 contains 16 residues. The germline CDR1 and CDR2 sequences are MGHRA and YSYEKL. V dropped 0 bases and J dropped 3 bases, with 14 bases sitting between them. This was the immunoSEQ v3.0 assay at survey level. The sequencing target was roughly 35,000-50,000 T-cell genomes per sample. Data came from immunoSEQ multiplex PCR; TCRdb stores just in-frame clones and leaves some out. The sample holds roughly 23,000 clones, around 80% seen once. Participants with HIV, all of them, were treated in the United States. This chain uses TRBV4-1 with TRBJ2-5; the D gene is possibly TRBD2 (6 bases). The TCR sequence derives from a woman aged 50 to 65 with HIV. The sequencing used unsorted PBMCs, collected 1.9 years after starting antiretroviral therapy. CDR3 nucleotide sequence: TGCGCCAGCAGCCAAGATGTCCACGGGGGAAAAGAGACCCAGTACTTC. Protein sequence: CASSQDVHGGKETQYF.